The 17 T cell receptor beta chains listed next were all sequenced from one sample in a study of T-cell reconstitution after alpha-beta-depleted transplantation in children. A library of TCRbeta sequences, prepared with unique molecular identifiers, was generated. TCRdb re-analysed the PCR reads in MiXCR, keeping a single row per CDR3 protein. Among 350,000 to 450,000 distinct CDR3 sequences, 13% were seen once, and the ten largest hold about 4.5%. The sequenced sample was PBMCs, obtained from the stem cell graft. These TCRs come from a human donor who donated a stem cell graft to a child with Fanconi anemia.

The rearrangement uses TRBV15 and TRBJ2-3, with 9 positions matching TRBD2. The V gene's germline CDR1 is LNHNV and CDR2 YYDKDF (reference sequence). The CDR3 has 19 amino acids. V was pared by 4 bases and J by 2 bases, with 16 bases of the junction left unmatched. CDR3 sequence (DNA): TGTGCCACCAGCAAGGAAGGAAGGAGCGGGGGGCCTGTCACAGATACGCAGTATTTT. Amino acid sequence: CATSKEGRSGGPVTDTQYF.

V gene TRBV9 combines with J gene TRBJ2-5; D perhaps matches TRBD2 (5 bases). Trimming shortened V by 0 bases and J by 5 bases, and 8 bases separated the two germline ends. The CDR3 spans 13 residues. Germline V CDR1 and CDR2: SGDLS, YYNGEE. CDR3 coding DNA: TGTGCCAGCAGCGTAGGCGGGTTTGAGACCCAGTACTTC. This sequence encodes CASSVGGFETQYF.

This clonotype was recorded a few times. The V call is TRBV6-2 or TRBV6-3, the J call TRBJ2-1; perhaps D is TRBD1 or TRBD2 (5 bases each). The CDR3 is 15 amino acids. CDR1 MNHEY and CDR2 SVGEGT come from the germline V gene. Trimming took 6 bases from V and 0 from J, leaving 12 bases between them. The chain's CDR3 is CASSPEGYSYNEQFF. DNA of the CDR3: TGTGCCAGCAGCCCAGAGGGGTACTCCTACAATGAGCAGTTCTTC.

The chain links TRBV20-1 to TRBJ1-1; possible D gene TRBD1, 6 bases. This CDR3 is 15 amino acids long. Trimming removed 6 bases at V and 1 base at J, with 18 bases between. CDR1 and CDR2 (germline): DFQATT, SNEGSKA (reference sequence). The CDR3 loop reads CSAPRGGAENTEAFF. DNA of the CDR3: TGCAGTGCCCCCCGCGGGGGCGCGGAGAACACTGAAGCTTTCTTT.

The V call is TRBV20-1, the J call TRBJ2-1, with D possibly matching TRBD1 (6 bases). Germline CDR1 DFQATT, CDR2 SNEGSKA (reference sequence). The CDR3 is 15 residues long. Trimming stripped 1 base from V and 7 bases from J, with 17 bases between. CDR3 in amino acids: CSARAGTGSRNEQFF. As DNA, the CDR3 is TGCAGTGCTAGAGCCGGCACAGGGTCCCGGAATGAGCAGTTCTTC.

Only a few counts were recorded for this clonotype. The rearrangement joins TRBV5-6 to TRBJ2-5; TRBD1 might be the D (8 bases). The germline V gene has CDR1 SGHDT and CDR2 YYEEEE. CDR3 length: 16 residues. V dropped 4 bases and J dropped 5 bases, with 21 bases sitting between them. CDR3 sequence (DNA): TGTGCCAGCAGCCTGGACAGGGAGGGGTTGATGGAGACCCAGTACTTC. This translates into CASSLDREGLMETQYF.

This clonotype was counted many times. The CDR3 reads CSANLIRSYEQYF. CDR3 in DNA: TGCAGTGCTAACCTAATCCGCTCCTACGAGCAGTACTTC. The gene calls are TRBV20-1 and TRBJ2-7, with D unresolved. The germline CDR1 and CDR2 sequences are DFQATT and SNEGSKA (reference sequence). The CDR3 is made up of 13 amino acids. With 4 bases removed from V and 0 bases from J, the gap between germline ends came to 10 bases.

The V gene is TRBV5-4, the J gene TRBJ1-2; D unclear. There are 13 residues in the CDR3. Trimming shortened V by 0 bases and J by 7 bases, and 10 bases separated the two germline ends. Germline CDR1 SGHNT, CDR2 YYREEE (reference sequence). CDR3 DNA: TGTGCCAGCAGCTTGGGGCGGCCCTCTGGCTACACCTTC. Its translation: CASSLGRPSGYTF. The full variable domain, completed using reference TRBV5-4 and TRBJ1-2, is ETGVTQSPTHLIKTRGQQVTLRCSSQSGHNTVSWYQQALGQGPQFIFQYYREEENGRGNFPPRFSGLQFPNYSSELNVNALELDDSALYLCASSLGRPSGYTFGSGTRLTVV.

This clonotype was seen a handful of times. CDR3 loop: CAISDRGGTPSEQFF. CDR3 sequence (DNA): TGTGCCATCAGTGATCGGGGGGGGACCCCAAGCGAGCAGTTCTTC. The chain couples TRBV10-3 to TRBJ2-1, with 8 bases that match TRBD2. Per germline, CDR1 ENHRY and CDR2 SYGVKD. The ends lost 3 bases at V and 10 bases at J; junction bases unmatched: 11. The CDR3 extends over 15 amino acids.

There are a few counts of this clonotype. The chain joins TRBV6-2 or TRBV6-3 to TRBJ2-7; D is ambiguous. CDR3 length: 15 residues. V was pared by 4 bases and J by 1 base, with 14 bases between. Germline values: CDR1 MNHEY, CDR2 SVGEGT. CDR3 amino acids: CASSSRRSPSYEQYV. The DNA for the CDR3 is TGTGCCAGCAGTTCTCGACGGAGTCCTTCCTACGAGCAGTACGTC.

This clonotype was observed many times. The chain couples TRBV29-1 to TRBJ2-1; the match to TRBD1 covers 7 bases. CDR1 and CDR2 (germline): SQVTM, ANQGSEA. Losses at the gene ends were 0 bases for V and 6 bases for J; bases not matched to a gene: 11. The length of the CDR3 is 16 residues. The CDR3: CSVEDLIRGRRNEQFF. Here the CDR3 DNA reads TGCAGCGTTGAAGATCTTATTAGGGGGCGTCGCAATGAGCAGTTCTTC.

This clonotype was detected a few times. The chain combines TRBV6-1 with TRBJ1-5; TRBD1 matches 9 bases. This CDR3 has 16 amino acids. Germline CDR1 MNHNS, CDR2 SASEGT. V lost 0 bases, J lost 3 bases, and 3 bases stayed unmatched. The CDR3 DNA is TGTGCCAGCAGTGAAGCGACAGGGGGGTACAATCAGCCCCAGCATTTT. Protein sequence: CASSEATGGYNQPQHF.

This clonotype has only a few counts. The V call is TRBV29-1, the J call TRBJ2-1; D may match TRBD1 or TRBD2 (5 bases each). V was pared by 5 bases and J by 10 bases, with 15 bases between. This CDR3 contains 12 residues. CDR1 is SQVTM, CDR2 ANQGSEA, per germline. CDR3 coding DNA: TGCAGCGTTCCCCGGGACGTCGGGGAGCAGTTCTTC. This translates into CSVPRDVGEQFF.

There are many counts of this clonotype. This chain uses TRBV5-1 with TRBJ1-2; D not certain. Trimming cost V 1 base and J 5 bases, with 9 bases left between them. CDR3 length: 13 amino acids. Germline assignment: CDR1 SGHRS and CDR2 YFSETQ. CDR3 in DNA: TGCGCCAGCAGCTTGCCCGGACGATATGGCTACACCTTC. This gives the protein CASSLPGRYGYTF. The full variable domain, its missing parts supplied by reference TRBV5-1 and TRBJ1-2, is KAGVTQTPRYLIKTRGQQVTLSCSPISGHRSVSWYQQTPGQGLQFLFEYFSETQRNKGNFPGRFSGRQFSNSRSEMNVSTLELGDSALYLCASSLPGRYGYTFGSGTRLTVV.

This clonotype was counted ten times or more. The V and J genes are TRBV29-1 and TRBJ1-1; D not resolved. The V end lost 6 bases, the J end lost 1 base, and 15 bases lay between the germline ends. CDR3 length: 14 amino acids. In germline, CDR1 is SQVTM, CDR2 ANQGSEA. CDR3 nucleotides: TGCAGCGTGTGGACGAGAGGTACGAACACTGAAGCTTTCTTT. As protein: CSVWTRGTNTEAFF. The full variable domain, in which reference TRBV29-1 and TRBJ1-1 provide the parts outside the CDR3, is SAVISQKPSRDICQRGTSLTIQCQVDSQVTMMFWYRQQPGQSLTLIATANQGSEATYESGFVIDKFPISRPNLTFSTLTVSNMSPEDSSIYLCSVWTRGTNTEAFFGQGTRLTVV.

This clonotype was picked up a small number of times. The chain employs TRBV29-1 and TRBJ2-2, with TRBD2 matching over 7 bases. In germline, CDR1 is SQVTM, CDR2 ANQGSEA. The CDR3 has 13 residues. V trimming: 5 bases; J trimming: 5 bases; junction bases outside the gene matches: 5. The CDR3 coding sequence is TGCAGCGTTCGGGGGGTAGGAACCGGGGAGCTGTTTTTT. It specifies CSVRGVGTGELFF.

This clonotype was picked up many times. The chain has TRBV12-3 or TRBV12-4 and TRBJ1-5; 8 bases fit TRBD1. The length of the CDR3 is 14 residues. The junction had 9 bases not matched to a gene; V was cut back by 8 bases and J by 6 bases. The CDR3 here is CASGDGGTGQPQHF. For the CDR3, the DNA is TGTGCCAGCGGCGATGGGGGGACAGGTCAGCCCCAGCATTTT.